Sequencing of this T cell receptor beta chain was carried out in a study of a mutant IDH1 vaccine in newly diagnosed glioma. Whole-study context: Treated patients were roughly 60% male, roughly 40% female, mean age roughly 40 years. Patients arrived already treated with radiotherapy, temozolomide, or both, most having had both.

Time point indicated: week 23, last vaccination. All doses held 300 ug of mutant IDH1 20-mer peptide, with topical imiquimod. The study's findings and limits: Changes in the top peripheral T cell clonotypes seemingly had no bearing on pseudoprogression.

Trimming removed 6 bases at V and 11 bases at J, with 19 bases between. CDR3 length equals 13 residues. In germline, CDR1 is MDHEN, CDR2 SYDVKM. Concerning this clone itself: Its antigen remains unidentified.

Clones were sequenced by immunoSEQ multiplex PCR, and TCRdb holds only the in-frame ones, with some missing. The sample lists about 56,000 clones, 87% occurring once. The sequenced sample was PBMCs, obtained from a glioma patient whose treatment included an IDH1 peptide vaccine. The chain carries TRBV28 and TRBJ2-5; D is tentatively TRBD1 or TRBD2 (6 bases each). The origin of this receptor is a man aged 40-49 years with glioma. This CDR3 reads CASSQSPGALQYF. The CDR3 DNA is TGTGCCAGCAGCCAGTCCCCGGGGGCTTTGCAGTACTTC. Full variable domain (rest looked up from reference TRBV28 and TRBJ2-5): DVKVTQSSRYLVKRTGEKVFLECVQDMDHENMFWYRQDPGLGLRLIYFSYDVKMKEKGDIPEGYSVSREKKERFSLILESASTNQTSMYLCASSQSPGALQYFGPGTRLLVL.